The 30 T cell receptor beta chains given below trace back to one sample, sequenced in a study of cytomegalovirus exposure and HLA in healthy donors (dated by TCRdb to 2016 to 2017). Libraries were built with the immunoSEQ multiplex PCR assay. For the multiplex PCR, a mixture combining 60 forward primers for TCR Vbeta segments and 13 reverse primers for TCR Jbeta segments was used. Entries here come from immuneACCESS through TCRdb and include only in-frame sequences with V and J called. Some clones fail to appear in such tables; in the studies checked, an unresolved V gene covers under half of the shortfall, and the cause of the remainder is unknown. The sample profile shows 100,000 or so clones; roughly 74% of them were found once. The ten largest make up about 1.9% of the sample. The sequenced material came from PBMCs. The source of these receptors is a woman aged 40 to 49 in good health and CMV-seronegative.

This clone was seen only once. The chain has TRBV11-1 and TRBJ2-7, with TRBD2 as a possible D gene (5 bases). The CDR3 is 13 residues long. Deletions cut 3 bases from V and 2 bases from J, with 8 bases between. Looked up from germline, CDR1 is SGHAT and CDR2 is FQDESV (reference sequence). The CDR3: CASSFRGTYEQYF. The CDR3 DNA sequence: TGTGCCAGCAGCTTTCGGGGAACCTACGAGCAGTACTTC.

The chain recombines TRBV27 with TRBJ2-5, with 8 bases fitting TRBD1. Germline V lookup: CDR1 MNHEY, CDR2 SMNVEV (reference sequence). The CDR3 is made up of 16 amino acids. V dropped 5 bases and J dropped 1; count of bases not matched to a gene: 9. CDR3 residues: CASSPLAGGLQETQYF. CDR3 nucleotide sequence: TGTGCCAGCAGTCCGCTAGCAGGGGGCCTCCAAGAGACCCAGTACTTC.

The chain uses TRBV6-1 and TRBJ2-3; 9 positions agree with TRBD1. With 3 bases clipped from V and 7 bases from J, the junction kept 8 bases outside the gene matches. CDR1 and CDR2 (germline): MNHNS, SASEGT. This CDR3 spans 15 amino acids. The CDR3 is CASSETGGRGNTQYF. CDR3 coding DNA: TGTGCCAGCAGTGAGACAGGGGGTAGGGGGAATACGCAGTATTTT.

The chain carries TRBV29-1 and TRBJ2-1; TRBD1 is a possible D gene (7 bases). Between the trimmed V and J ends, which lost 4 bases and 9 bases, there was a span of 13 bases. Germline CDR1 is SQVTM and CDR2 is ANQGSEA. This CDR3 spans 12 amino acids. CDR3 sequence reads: CSVGVQGGEQFF. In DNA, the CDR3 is TGCAGCGTTGGAGTTCAGGGGGGTGAGCAGTTCTTC.

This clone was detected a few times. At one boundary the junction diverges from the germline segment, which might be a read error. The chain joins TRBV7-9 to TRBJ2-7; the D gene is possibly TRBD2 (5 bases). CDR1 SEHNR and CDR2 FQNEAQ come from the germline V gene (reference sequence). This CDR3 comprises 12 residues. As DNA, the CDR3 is TGTTCCAGCAGCTTACGGGAAAACGAGCAGTACTTC. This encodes CSSSLRENEQYF.

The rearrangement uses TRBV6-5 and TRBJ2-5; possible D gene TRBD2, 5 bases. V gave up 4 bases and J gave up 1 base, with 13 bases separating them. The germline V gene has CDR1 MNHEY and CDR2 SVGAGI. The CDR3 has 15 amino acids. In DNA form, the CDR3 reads TGTGCCAGCAGTTCCTCCGGCGGGTCCCAAGAGACCCAGTACTTC. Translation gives CASSSSGGSQETQYF.

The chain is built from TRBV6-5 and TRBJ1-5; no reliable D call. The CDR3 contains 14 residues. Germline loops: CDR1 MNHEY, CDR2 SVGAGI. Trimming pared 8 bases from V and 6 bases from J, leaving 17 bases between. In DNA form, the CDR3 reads TGTGCCAGCTCAACCCGGGAATCATTTCAGCCCCAGCATTTT. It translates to CASSTRESFQPQHF.

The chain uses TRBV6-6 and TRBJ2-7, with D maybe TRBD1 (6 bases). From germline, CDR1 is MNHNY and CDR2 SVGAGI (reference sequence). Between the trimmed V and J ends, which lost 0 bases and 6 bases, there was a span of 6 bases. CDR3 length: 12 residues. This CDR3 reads CASSYSDSEQYF. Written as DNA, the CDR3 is TGTGCCAGCAGTTACTCGGACAGCGAGCAGTACTTC.

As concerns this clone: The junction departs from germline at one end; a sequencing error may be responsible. The chain's CDR3 is CSSTWTGGRETQYF. The DNA of the CDR3 is TGTTCCAGCACATGGACAGGGGGACGAGAGACCCAGTACTTC. The chain uses TRBV7-9 and TRBJ2-5, with 10 bases matching TRBD1. CDR1 and CDR2 (germline): SEHNR, FQNEAQ (reference sequence). This CDR3 is 14 amino acids long.

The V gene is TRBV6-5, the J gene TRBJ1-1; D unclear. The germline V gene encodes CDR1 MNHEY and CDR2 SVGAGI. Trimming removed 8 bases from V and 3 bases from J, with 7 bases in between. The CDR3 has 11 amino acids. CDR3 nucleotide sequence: TGTGCCAGCCGAAGAGACACTGAAGCTTTCTTT. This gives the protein CASRRDTEAFF.

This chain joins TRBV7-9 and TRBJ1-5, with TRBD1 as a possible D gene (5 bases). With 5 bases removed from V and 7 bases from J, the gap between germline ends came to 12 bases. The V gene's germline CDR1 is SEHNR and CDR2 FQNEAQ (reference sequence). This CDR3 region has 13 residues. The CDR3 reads CASSPSGDQPQHF. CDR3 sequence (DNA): TGTGCCAGCAGCCCGAGCGGGGACCAGCCCCAGCATTTT.

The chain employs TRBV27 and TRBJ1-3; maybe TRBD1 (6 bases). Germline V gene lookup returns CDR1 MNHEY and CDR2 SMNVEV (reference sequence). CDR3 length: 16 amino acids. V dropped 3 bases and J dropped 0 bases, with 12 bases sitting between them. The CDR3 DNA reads TGTGCCAGCAGTTTCTCATCGGACAGCTCTGGAAACACCATATATTTT. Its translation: CASSFSSDSSGNTIYF.

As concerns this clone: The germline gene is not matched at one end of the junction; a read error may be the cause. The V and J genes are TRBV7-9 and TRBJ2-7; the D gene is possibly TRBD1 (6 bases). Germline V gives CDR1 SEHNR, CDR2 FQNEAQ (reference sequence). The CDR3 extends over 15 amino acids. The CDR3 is CSSSLGATGSHEQYF. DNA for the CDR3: TGTTCCAGCAGCTTAGGGGCAACAGGGTCCCACGAGCAGTACTTC.

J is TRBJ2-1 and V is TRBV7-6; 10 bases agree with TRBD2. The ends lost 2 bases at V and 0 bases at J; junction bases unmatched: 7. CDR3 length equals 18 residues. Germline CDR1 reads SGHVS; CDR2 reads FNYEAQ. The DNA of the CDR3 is TGTGCCAGCAGCTTACAAGCTAGCGGGGGAGGCTCCTACAATGAGCAGTTCTTC. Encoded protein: CASSLQASGGGSYNEQFF.

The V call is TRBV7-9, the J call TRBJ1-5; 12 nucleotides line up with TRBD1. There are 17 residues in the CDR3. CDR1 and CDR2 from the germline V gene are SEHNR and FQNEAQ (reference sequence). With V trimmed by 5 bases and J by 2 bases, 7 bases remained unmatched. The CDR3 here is CASSQGQGAFGNQPQHF. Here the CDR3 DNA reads TGTGCCAGCAGCCAGGGACAGGGGGCCTTTGGCAATCAGCCCCAGCATTTT.

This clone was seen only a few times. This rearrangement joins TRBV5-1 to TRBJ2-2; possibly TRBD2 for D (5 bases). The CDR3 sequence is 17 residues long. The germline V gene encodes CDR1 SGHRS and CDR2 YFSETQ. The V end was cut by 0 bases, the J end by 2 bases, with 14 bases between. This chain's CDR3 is CASSLGTAALNTGELFF. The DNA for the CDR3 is TGCGCCAGCAGCTTGGGGACTGCCGCCCTTAACACCGGGGAGCTGTTTTTT.

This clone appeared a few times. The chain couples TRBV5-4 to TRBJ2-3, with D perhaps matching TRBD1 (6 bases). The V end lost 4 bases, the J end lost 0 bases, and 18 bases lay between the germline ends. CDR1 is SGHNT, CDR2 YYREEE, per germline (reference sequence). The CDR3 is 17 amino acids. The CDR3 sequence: CASSRPEQGISTDTQYF. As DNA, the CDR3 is TGTGCCAGCAGCAGACCGGAACAGGGCATTAGCACAGATACGCAGTATTTT.

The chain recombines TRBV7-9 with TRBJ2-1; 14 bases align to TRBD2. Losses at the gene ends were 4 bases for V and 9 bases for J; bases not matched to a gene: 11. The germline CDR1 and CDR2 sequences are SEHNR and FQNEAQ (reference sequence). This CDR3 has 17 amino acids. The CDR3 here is CASSSSTSGRASGEQFF. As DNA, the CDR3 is TGTGCCAGCAGCTCCTCGACTAGCGGGAGGGCCTCGGGTGAGCAGTTCTTC.

DNA of the CDR3: TGCGCCAGCAGCGGGGGGACAGGGTTCTACGAGCAGTACTTC. It is translated as CASSGGTGFYEQYF. The rearrangement uses TRBV5-1 and TRBJ2-5, with 9 bases identical to TRBD1. The DNA matches TRBJ2-7 better at its end, which makes the J call doubtful. Looked up from germline, CDR1 is SGHRS and CDR2 is YFSETQ. CDR3 size: 14 residues.

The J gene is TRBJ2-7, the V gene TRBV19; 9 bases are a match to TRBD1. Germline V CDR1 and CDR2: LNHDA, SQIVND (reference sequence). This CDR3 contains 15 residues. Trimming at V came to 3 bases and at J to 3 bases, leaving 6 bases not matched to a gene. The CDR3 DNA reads TGTGCCAGTAGTATTATGGGACAGGGACACTACGAGCAGTACTTC. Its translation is CASSIMGQGHYEQYF.

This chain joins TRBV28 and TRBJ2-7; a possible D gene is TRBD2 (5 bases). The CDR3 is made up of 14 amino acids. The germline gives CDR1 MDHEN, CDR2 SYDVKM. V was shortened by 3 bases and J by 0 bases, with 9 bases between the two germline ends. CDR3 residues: CASSFTRSSYEQYF. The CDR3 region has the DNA TGTGCCAGCAGTTTCACTAGATCCTCCTACGAGCAGTACTTC.

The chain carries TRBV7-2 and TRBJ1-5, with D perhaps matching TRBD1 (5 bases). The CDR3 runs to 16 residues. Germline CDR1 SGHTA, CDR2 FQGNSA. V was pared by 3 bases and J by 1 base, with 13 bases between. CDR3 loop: CASSLGGGLSNQPQHF. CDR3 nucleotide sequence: TGTGCCAGCAGCTTGGGGGGAGGGCTAAGCAATCAGCCCCAGCATTTT.

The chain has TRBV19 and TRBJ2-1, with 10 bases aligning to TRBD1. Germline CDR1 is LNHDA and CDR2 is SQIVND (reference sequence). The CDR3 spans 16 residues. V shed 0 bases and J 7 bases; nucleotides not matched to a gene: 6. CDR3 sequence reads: CASSIEGDRGLNEQFF. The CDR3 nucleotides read TGTGCCAGTAGTATAGAGGGGGACAGGGGTCTGAATGAGCAGTTCTTC.

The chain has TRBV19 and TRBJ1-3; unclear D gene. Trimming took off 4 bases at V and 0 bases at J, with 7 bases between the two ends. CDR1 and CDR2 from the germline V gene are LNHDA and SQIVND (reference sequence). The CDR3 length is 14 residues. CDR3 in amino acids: CASSRFSSGNTIYF. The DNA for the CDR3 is TGTGCCAGTAGTAGATTCAGCTCTGGAAACACCATATATTTT.

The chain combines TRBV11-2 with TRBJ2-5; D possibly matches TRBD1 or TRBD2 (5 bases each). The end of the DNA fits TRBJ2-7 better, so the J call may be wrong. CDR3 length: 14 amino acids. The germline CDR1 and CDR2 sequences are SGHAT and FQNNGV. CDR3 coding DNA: TGTGCCAGCAGCTTAGTGGTGGGGGCCTACGAGCAGTACTTC. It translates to CASSLVVGAYEQYF.

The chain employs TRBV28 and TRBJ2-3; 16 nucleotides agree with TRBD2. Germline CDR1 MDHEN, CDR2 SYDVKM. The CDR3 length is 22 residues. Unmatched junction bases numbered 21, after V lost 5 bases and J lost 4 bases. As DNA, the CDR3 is TGTGCCAGCAGTCCACCCCTACCGGGACTAGCGGGGGGGCGCGGGAGCGCAGATACGCAGTATTTT. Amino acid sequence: CASSPPLPGLAGGRGSADTQYF.

In DNA form, the CDR3 reads TGTGCCAGTAGTAAACGACTAGCGGGAGGCACCGGGGAGCTGTTTTTT. It translates to CASSKRLAGGTGELFF. This rearrangement joins TRBV19 to TRBJ2-2; 13 bases are shared with TRBD2. The CDR3 runs 16 residues. Germline V lookup: CDR1 LNHDA, CDR2 SQIVND (reference sequence). With 4 bases clipped from V and 4 bases from J, the junction kept 3 bases outside the gene matches.

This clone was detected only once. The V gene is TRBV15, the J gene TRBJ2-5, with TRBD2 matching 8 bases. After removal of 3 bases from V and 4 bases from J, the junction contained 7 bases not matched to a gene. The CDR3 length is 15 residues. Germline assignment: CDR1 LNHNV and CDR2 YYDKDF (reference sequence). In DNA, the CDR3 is TGTGCCACCAGCAGGGAAAGCGCGGGGGGAGAGACCCAGTACTTC. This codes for CATSRESAGGETQYF.

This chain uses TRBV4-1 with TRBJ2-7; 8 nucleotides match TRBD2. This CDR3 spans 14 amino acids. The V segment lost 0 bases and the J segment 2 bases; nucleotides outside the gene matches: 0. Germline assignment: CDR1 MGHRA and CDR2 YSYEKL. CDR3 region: CASSQDGGAYEQYF. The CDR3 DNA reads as TGCGCCAGCAGCCAAGACGGGGGGGCCTACGAGCAGTACTTC.

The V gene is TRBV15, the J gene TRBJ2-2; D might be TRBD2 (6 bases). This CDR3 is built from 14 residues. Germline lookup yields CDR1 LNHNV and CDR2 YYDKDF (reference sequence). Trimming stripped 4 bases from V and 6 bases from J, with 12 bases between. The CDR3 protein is CATSTKREAGELFF. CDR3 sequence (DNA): TGTGCCACCAGCACAAAAAGGGAGGCCGGGGAGCTGTTTTTT.